This TCR beta chain was sequenced during a study of cytomegalovirus exposure and HLA in healthy donors. On the study more broadly: Drawn from HLA-typed donors, tens of millions of unique TCRs were held in an early data release. Study observations and caveats: Owing to their indistinguishability, certain V segments, notably TRBV6-2 and TRBV6-3, were excluded. About 87% or about 30% of the time was how often most TCR beta V segments were productive, according to an earlier analysis. The classifier, whose performance was assessed in both the original and validation cohorts, reportedly diagnosed cytomegalovirus status with high specificity and sensitivity.

PCR primers comprised 60 Vbeta and 13 Jbeta primers. The table came from immunoSEQ multiplex PCR; TCRdb's copy has only in-frame clones and leaves some out. The table shows 85,000 to 95,000 clones, with 60% to 80% occurring only once. V lost 7 bases, J lost 9 bases, and 10 bases stayed unmatched. CDR1 MNHNS and CDR2 SASEGT come from the germline V gene. The CDR3 extends over 14 amino acids. This clone was seen only a few times. Its cognate antigen is unknown. The chain couples TRBV6-1 to TRBJ2-1, with 9 bases matching TRBD1. The sequencing sample was made of PBMCs. The receptor was isolated from a woman aged 25 to 39 in good health and CMV-seronegative. CDR3 DNA sequence: TGTGCCAGCACGGGCGGACAGGGGATTGGTGAGCAGTTCTTC. It is translated as CASTGGQGIGEQFF.